This TCR beta chain emerged from a study of T-cell memory formation after mild COVID-19. As for the study in general: Largely donor-specific sequence clusters came from two donors.

CDR3 length equals 16 residues. V was shortened by 2 bases and J by 5 bases, with 18 bases between the two germline ends. Germline CDR1 SGHRS, CDR2 YFSETQ. Sample barcodes and UMIs were carried by the TCR alpha and TCR beta cDNA libraries that 5'RACE generated with constant-segment primers. Each CDR3 protein is one row after TCRdb ran MiXCR on the 5' RACE reads. The sample includes around 80,000 distinct CDR3 sequences, about 13% seen only once; the top ten take approximately 41%. Notes on this clonotype: What it recognizes is unknown.

General study results and limits: Pre-infection memory harbored some responding clones, suggesting cross-reactive memory joined. Clones which contracted sat mainly in CM and EM if CD4+, and in EMRA if CD8+.

The specimen sequenced was PBMCs or a T cell subset sorted from them (not recorded which). The chain is built from TRBV5-1 and TRBJ2-3; TRBD1 might be the D (7 bases). This receptor was obtained from a man aged 18 to 29 who had mild COVID-19 (a few samples of this study predate the infection). Cell type and time point are not known. For the CDR3, the DNA is TGCGCCAGCAGCTTCTCCCAGGGGGGAGGCGTAGATACGCAGTATTTT. Translated: CASSFSQGGGVDTQYF. The full variable domain, with the rest looked up from reference TRBV5-1 and TRBJ2-3, is KAGVTQTPRYLIKTRGQQVTLSCSPISGHRSVSWYQQTPGQGLQFLFEYFSETQRNKGNFPGRFSGRQFSNSRSEMNVSTLELGDSALYLCASSFSQGGGVDTQYFGPGTRLTVL.